These T cell receptor beta chains were read from a single sample in a study of blood T cell repertoires in COVID-19. Data came from immunoSEQ multiplex PCR; TCRdb stores just in-frame clones and leaves some out. The sample records about 140,000 clones, about 70% being singletons. Sequenced input: peripheral blood. These receptors were obtained from an elderly man with acute or convalescent COVID-19. The CDR3 runs from the conserved cysteine through the conserved F or W. The order of the fields is D gene, clone size, J gene, V gene, CDR3 DNA, CDR3 protein. The D gene is left open where the match is weak. Expanded clones get a size class; other rows say once, few or many, or leave the size out.

D gene: -; clone size: -; J gene: TRBJ2-1; V gene: TRBV5-6; CDR3 DNA: TGTGCCAGCAAACAATACAATGAGCAGTTCTTC; CDR3 protein: CASKQYNEQFF
D gene: TRBD1; clone size: once; J gene: TRBJ1-4; V gene: TRBV7-8; CDR3 DNA: TGTGCCAGCAGCACCCCGGGACAGGGAAAGGGGGGTAATGAAAAACTGTTTTTT; CDR3 protein: CASSTPGQGKGGNEKLFF
D gene: -; clone size: -; J gene: TRBJ2-1; V gene: TRBV12-3/TRBV12-4; CDR3 DNA: TGTGCCAGCAGTTTTTTGCAGGATGAGCAGTTCTTC; CDR3 protein: CASSFLQDEQFF
D gene: TRBD1; clone size: -; J gene: TRBJ1-5; V gene: TRBV6-2/TRBV6-3; CDR3 DNA: TGTGCCAGCAGCCCCGGGACAGCCATCGCTTATAGCAATCAGCCCCAGCATTTT; CDR3 protein: CASSPGTAIAYSNQPQHF
D gene: -; clone size: -; J gene: TRBJ2-3; V gene: TRBV5-1; CDR3 DNA: TGCGCCAGCAGCTTAGGGGTCTTGAGCACAGATACGCAGTATTTT; CDR3 protein: CASSLGVLSTDTQYF
D gene: TRBD2; clone size: -; J gene: TRBJ2-3; V gene: TRBV5-1; CDR3 DNA: TGCGCCAGTCACGGCGGGACTAGCGGATTCACAGATACGCAGTATTTT; CDR3 protein: CASHGGTSGFTDTQYF
D gene: -; clone size: -; J gene: TRBJ2-1; V gene: TRBV2; CDR3 DNA: TGTGCCAGCAGGCAGGGAAATGAGCAGTTCTTC; CDR3 protein: CASRQGNEQFF
D gene: TRBD1; clone size: -; J gene: TRBJ1-1; V gene: TRBV7-2; CDR3 DNA: TGTGCCAGCAGATCCACAGGGGGAATTCCTGAAGCTTTCTTT; CDR3 protein: CASRSTGGIPEAFF
D gene: TRBD2; clone size: -; J gene: TRBJ2-5; V gene: TRBV7-3; CDR3 DNA: TGTGCCAGCAGCTCAACGGGGGGGTCGGAGACCCAGTACTTC; CDR3 protein: CASSSTGGSETQYF
D gene: TRBD1; clone size: -; J gene: TRBJ2-3; V gene: TRBV5-1; CDR3 DNA: TGCGCCAGCAGTTCTACAGGGGACACAGATACGCAGTATTTT; CDR3 protein: CASSSTGDTDTQYF
D gene: -; clone size: -; J gene: TRBJ2-7; V gene: TRBV5-4; CDR3 DNA: TGTGCCAGCAGCATCCAGGGCATGGTCTCCTACGAGCAGTACTTC; CDR3 protein: CASSIQGMVSYEQYF
D gene: -; clone size: -; J gene: TRBJ1-2; V gene: TRBV19; CDR3 DNA: TGTGCCAGTAGTTGGACAGACTATGGCTACACCTTC; CDR3 protein: CASSWTDYGYTF
D gene: -; clone size: -; J gene: TRBJ1-2; V gene: TRBV19; CDR3 DNA: TGTGCCAGTAGTGGCCCAGGGATGACTAACTATGGCTACACCTTC; CDR3 protein: CASSGPGMTNYGYTF
D gene: TRBD1; clone size: -; J gene: TRBJ1-5; V gene: TRBV28; CDR3 DNA: TGTGCCAGCAGCCGAACAGGGGGCGGCAATCAGCCCCAGCATTTT; CDR3 protein: CASSRTGGGNQPQHF
D gene: -; clone size: few; J gene: TRBJ1-4; V gene: TRBV4-2; CDR3 DNA: TGTGCCAGCAGCCCTGAGGGGGCAACTAATGAAAAACTGTTTTTT; CDR3 protein: CASSPEGATNEKLFF
D gene: -; clone size: once; J gene: TRBJ1-1; V gene: TRBV19; CDR3 DNA: TGTGCCAGTAGTATCCGATGGACAGCCTTGAACACTGAAGCTTTCTTT; CDR3 protein: CASSIRWTALNTEAFF
D gene: -; clone size: few; J gene: TRBJ2-7; V gene: TRBV7-2; CDR3 DNA: TGTGCCAGCAGCTTAAGTCGGGAATACGAGCAGTACTTC; CDR3 protein: CASSLSREYEQYF
D gene: -; clone size: -; J gene: TRBJ1-3; V gene: TRBV5-1; CDR3 DNA: TGCGCCAGCAGCTTAAGACCAGGCAACACCATATATTTT; CDR3 protein: CASSLRPGNTIYF
D gene: TRBD1; clone size: -; J gene: TRBJ2-7; V gene: TRBV6-5; CDR3 DNA: TGTGCCAGCAGTTACAGGGGGCTTCACGAGCAGTACTTC; CDR3 protein: CASSYRGLHEQYF
D gene: -; clone size: -; J gene: TRBJ1-1; V gene: TRBV5-5; CDR3 DNA: TGTGCCAGCAGCTTACAGCTCACTGAAGCTTTCTTT; CDR3 protein: CASSLQLTEAFF
D gene: -; clone size: -; J gene: TRBJ1-1; V gene: TRBV12-3/TRBV12-4; CDR3 DNA: TGTGCCAGCTTGGGGGGGCCTGAAGCTTTCTTT; CDR3 protein: CASLGGPEAFF
D gene: -; clone size: -; J gene: TRBJ2-3; V gene: TRBV24-1; CDR3 DNA: TGTGCCACCAGTGATCGCGGACTCACAGATACGCAGTATTTT; CDR3 protein: CATSDRGLTDTQYF
D gene: TRBD1; clone size: -; J gene: TRBJ2-7; V gene: TRBV19; CDR3 DNA: TGTGCCAGTAGTAGGGACAGGGTCTCCGAGCAGTACTTC; CDR3 protein: CASSRDRVSEQYF
D gene: -; clone size: -; J gene: TRBJ1-1; V gene: TRBV11-2; CDR3 DNA: TGTGCCAGCAGTTCAGGGCCGGGGAACACTGAAGCTTTCTTT; CDR3 protein: CASSSGPGNTEAFF
D gene: -; clone size: -; J gene: TRBJ1-2; V gene: TRBV6-2/TRBV6-3; CDR3 DNA: TGTGCCAGCAGTTACCCACCACAGGACATCTATGGCTACACCTTC; CDR3 protein: CASSYPPQDIYGYTF
D gene: -; clone size: few; J gene: TRBJ2-7; V gene: TRBV9; CDR3 DNA: TGTGCCAGCAGCGTCGGGTTCTCCTACGAGCAGTACTTC; CDR3 protein: CASSVGFSYEQYF
D gene: -; clone size: few; J gene: TRBJ1-2; V gene: TRBV12-3/TRBV12-4; CDR3 DNA: TGTGCCAGCAGCCAGGAGGCCCGCCCTAAATTC; CDR3 protein: CASSQEARPKF